These 25 T cell receptor beta chains were all obtained from the same sample, sequenced in a study of T cells in Graves' hyperthyroidism and ophthalmopathy. The source material, RNA transcripts, was used to amplify TCR beta CDR3 regions. HTBI primers were employed in a first-round RT-PCR of the TCR CDR3. A single record per CDR3 protein comes from TCRdb applying MiXCR to the multiplex PCR reads. The sample consists of 450,000 to 650,000 distinct CDR3 sequences, less than 25% of them appearing once. The sample was blood. The receptors stem from a man aged 18-30 years with Graves' hyperthyroidism.

In the case of this clonotype: The CDR3 end shows no conserved phenylalanine or tryptophan, and so a read error is likely. V is TRBV11-2 and J is TRBJ2-2; 9 positions match TRBD2. The germline V gene has CDR1 SGHAT and CDR2 FQNNGV. Trimming took 5 bases from V and 7 from J; bases not matched to a gene: 8. The CDR3 totals 15 residues. The DNA for the CDR3 is TGTGCCAGCAGCAAACTAGCGGGTATTGACGGGGAGCTGTTTTCT. Translating it yields CASSKLAGIDGELFS.

This clonotype was seen ten or more times. Sequence at one end of the junction differs from germline and may be a read error. This rearrangement joins TRBV7-8 to TRBJ1-1; D is unclear. Germline loops: CDR1 SGHVS, CDR2 FQNEAQ. This CDR3 comprises 13 residues. In DNA form, the CDR3 reads TGTGCCAGCAGCTCTAGGGTGAACACTGAAGCTCTCTTT. Translating it yields CASSSRVNTEALF.

This clonotype was seen many times. The rearrangement uses TRBV12-3 or TRBV12-4 and TRBJ1-5; tentative D call: TRBD1 (5 bases). The CDR3 spans 16 residues. Between the trimmed V and J ends, which lost 7 bases and 3 bases, there was a span of 19 bases. The DNA of the CDR3 is TGTGCCAGCACCCTTTCCCACAGGCTACCCAATCAGCCCCAGCATTTT. It yields the protein CASTLSHRLPNQPQHF.

This clonotype was picked up a small number of times. The chain uses TRBV7-9 and TRBJ2-2; D unresolved. The CDR3 length is 13 residues. Germline lookup yields CDR1 SEHNR and CDR2 FQNEAQ (reference sequence). Trimming removed 2 bases at V and 7 bases at J, with 8 bases between. This chain's CDR3 is CASSLKGHGELFF. The CDR3, as DNA: TGTGCCAGCAGCTTAAAGGGCCACGGGGAGCTGTTTTTT.

This clonotype was observed many times. V and J are TRBV5-1 and TRBJ1-2; D might be TRBD1 (5 bases). The germline V and J ends were trimmed by 4 bases and 4 bases, with 20 bases remaining between them. Germline-derived CDR1 and CDR2 are SGHRS and YFSETQ. The CDR3 sequence is 16 residues long. In DNA form, the CDR3 reads TGCGCCAGCAGCCGTAGCCCCGGGGCCCCAACCTATGGCTACACCTTC. This sequence encodes CASSRSPGAPTYGYTF.

This clonotype came up many times. V is TRBV12-5 and J is TRBJ1-1; D remains ambiguous. Looked up from germline, CDR1 is LGHNT and CDR2 is FRNRAP. The CDR3 covers 11 residues. V dropped 5 bases and J dropped 1 base, with 2 bases sitting between them. The CDR3 DNA sequence: TGTGCTAGTGGTCAGAACACTGAAGCTTTCTTT. Protein product: CASGQNTEAFF.

The gene calls are TRBV28 and TRBJ2-2; D call uncertain. The CDR3 is 15 amino acids. V was shortened by 6 bases and J by 0 bases, with 11 bases between the two germline ends. Germline lookup yields CDR1 MDHEN and CDR2 SYDVKM. DNA for the CDR3: TGTGCCAGCAGCTTGGTGGGCCCGAACACCGGGGAGCTGTTTTTT. It specifies CASSLVGPNTGELFF.

This clonotype was seen ten or more times. This rearrangement joins TRBV15 to TRBJ1-1; D perhaps matches TRBD1 (6 bases). Germline V CDR1 and CDR2: LNHNV, YYDKDF (reference sequence). Trimming pared 1 base from V and 1 base from J, leaving 13 bases between. The CDR3 totals 16 residues. CDR3 coding DNA: TGTGCCACCAGCAGAGTGGCGGGGGGCAAGAACACTGAAGCTTTCTTT. Protein: CATSRVAGGKNTEAFF.

V and J are TRBV12-5 and TRBJ2-5; D possibly corresponds to TRBD1 (6 bases). V gave up 6 bases and J gave up 1 base, with 9 bases separating them. CDR3 size: 13 residues. Germline V gene lookup returns CDR1 LGHNT and CDR2 FRNRAP. The CDR3 sequence is CASGGQPQETQYF. In DNA form, the CDR3 reads TGTGCTAGTGGCGGACAGCCCCAAGAGACCCAGTACTTC.

This clonotype was recorded many times. This sequence joins TRBV12-3 or TRBV12-4 and TRBJ1-2; TRBD1 agrees at 8 bases. The CDR3 totals 14 residues. Unmatched junction bases numbered 4, after V lost 0 bases and J lost 7 bases. The CDR3 here is CASSLARTGIGYTF. The CDR3 DNA sequence: TGTGCCAGCAGTTTAGCGAGGACAGGGATTGGCTACACCTTC.

There are many counts of this clonotype. The chain has TRBV6-5 and TRBJ2-5, with D perhaps given as TRBD1 or TRBD2 (5 bases each). V was shortened by 0 bases and J by 1 base, with 15 bases between the two germline ends. The germline V gene has CDR1 MNHEY and CDR2 SVGAGI. This CDR3 spans 17 amino acids. The CDR3 is CASSYSRPGTLQETQYF. The CDR3, as DNA: TGTGCCAGCAGTTACTCGAGGCCGGGGACCCTCCAAGAGACCCAGTACTTC.

The chain employs TRBV12-3 or TRBV12-4 and TRBJ2-5, with D uncertain. V lost 7 bases, J lost 4 bases, and 13 bases lay in between. This CDR3 contains 13 residues. The CDR3 bases are TGTGCCAGCACCCCCCGAAACCTAGAGACCCAGTACTTC. This sequence encodes CASTPRNLETQYF.

This clonotype was found many times. The chain is built from TRBV12-3 or TRBV12-4 and TRBJ1-3; no firm D call. This CDR3 spans 15 amino acids. Trimming removed 6 bases from V and 3 bases from J, with 15 bases in between. For the CDR3, the DNA is TGTGCCAGCAGCACAGTGGGAACGTTTGGAAACACCATATATTTT. Protein sequence: CASSTVGTFGNTIYF.

This clonotype was detected many times. This chain joins TRBV6-1 and TRBJ2-5; D might be TRBD2 (6 bases). The V gene lost 8 bases and the J gene lost 2 bases, with 15 bases spanning the gap. CDR1 MNHNS and CDR2 SASEGT come from the germline V gene. The CDR3 contains 14 residues. CDR3: CASGRTTLQETQYF. DNA of the CDR3: TGTGCCAGCGGAAGGACTACACTACAAGAGACCCAGTACTTC.

The chain has TRBV7-9 and TRBJ2-4, with D possibly TRBD2 on 6 matching bases. The CDR3 is made up of 14 amino acids. Germline CDR1 and CDR2: SEHNR and FQNEAQ (reference sequence). V shed 4 bases and J shed 0 bases, with 7 bases lying between them. The CDR3 sequence: CASSSGVAKNIQYF. As DNA, the CDR3 is TGTGCCAGCAGCTCGGGGGTAGCCAAAAACATTCAGTACTTC.

The sample holds many counts of this clonotype. V gene TRBV6-5 combines with J gene TRBJ2-7; 9 positions agree with TRBD1. V lost 3 bases, J lost 2 bases, and 2 bases stayed unmatched. This CDR3 is 14 amino acids long. Germline V gene lookup returns CDR1 MNHEY and CDR2 SVGAGI. The CDR3 loop reads CASSYGTGTYEQYF. DNA for the CDR3: TGTGCCAGCAGTTATGGGACAGGGACCTACGAGCAGTACTTC.

Many counts were recorded for this clonotype. The chain joins TRBV20-1 to TRBJ1-2; 10 bases are shared with TRBD1. The J segment lost 4 bases and the V segment lost 8 bases, leaving 4 bases of the junction unmatched. The germline V gene has CDR1 DFQATT and CDR2 SNEGSKA (reference sequence). The CDR3 contains 12 residues. The CDR3 reads CSPRDRGYGYTF. The CDR3 region has the DNA TGCAGTCCAAGGGACAGGGGCTATGGCTACACCTTC.

This clonotype was recorded at least ten times. This sequence joins TRBV20-1 and TRBJ1-2; D unresolved. V lost 2 bases, J lost 4 bases, and 14 bases lay in between. Germline values: CDR1 DFQATT, CDR2 SNEGSKA (reference sequence). There are 14 residues in the CDR3. CDR3 sequence reads: CSARYSGDFYGYTF. CDR3 DNA: TGCAGTGCTAGATACTCAGGCGACTTCTATGGCTACACCTTC.

There are many counts of this clonotype. This sequence joins TRBV20-1 and TRBJ2-7; D is undetermined. The CDR3 runs to 12 residues. V lost 6 bases and J lost 5, with 14 bases in between. The germline V gene encodes CDR1 DFQATT and CDR2 SNEGSKA (reference sequence). Written as DNA, the CDR3 is TGCAGTGCAGTCGAAAGGGTGGACGAGCAGTACTTC. Translating it yields CSAVERVDEQYF.

The chain has TRBV12-3 or TRBV12-4 and TRBJ2-7; 10 bases fit TRBD1. Trimming removed 5 bases from V and 7 bases from J; junction bases left unmatched: 11. The CDR3 is 15 residues long. CDR3 sequence (DNA): TGTGCCAGCAGTGACCTGGGGACAGGGGAGAGGGAGCAGTACTTC. Protein product: CASSDLGTGEREQYF.

This clonotype was observed many times. The chain joins TRBV30 to TRBJ2-7, with D possibly TRBD2 on 5 matching bases. The CDR3 contains 12 residues. CDR1 GTSNPN and CDR2 SVGIG come from the germline V gene (reference sequence). The V gene lost 4 bases and the J gene lost 2 bases, with 9 bases spanning the gap. Here the CDR3 reads CAWNDGTYEQYF. The CDR3 region has the DNA TGTGCCTGGAATGACGGGACCTACGAGCAGTACTTC.

The chain couples TRBV13 to TRBJ1-1, with D perhaps TRBD1 (5 bases). In germline, CDR1 is PRHDT, CDR2 FYEKMQ (reference sequence). The CDR3 is 12 amino acids. The V end was cut by 4 bases, the J end by 6 bases, with 9 bases between. The CDR3 bases are TGTGCCAGCAGCTCCCAGGGTTCTGAAGCTTTCTTT. Translating it yields CASSSQGSEAFF.

The CDR3 nucleotides are TGTGCCAGCAGTTTAGAATACCCGGGGGCCCCCAGGCAGTACTTC. It codes for CASSLEYPGAPRQYF. The chain joins TRBV28 to TRBJ2-7; either TRBD1 or TRBD2 may fit D (6 bases each). Germline loops: CDR1 MDHEN, CDR2 SYDVKM. CDR3 length equals 15 residues. The V gene lost 2 bases and the J gene lost 9 bases, with 20 bases spanning the gap.

This clonotype turned up a few times. V gene TRBV12-3 or TRBV12-4 combines with J gene TRBJ1-2, with 10 bases aligning to TRBD1. There are 16 residues in the CDR3. V was clipped by 5 bases and J by 4 bases; unmatched bases: 10. CDR3 loop: CASSLAGTGATYGYTF. CDR3 DNA sequence: TGTGCCAGCAGTCTTGCAGGGACAGGGGCCACCTATGGCTACACCTTC.

This clonotype was counted many times. This chain links TRBV2 with TRBJ2-2; maybe TRBD2 (5 bases). The CDR3 has 13 residues. The germline V gene encodes CDR1 SNHLY and CDR2 FYNNEI. The germline V and J ends were trimmed by 8 bases and 7 bases, with 14 bases remaining between them. The CDR3 region has the DNA TGTGCCAGCGGACTCAGCATGGGCGGGGAGCTGTTTTTT. Amino acids: CASGLSMGGELFF.